This TCR beta chain was sequenced in a study of a mutant IDH1 vaccine in newly diagnosed glioma. Across the whole study: In weeks 1, 3, 5, 7, 11, 15, 19 and 23, patients were immunized, eight times in all. Patients had received radiotherapy, temozolomide, or both previously, most receiving both. General observations from the study: Vaccination induced immune responses in about 92% of patients.

The CDR3 runs to 11 residues. CDR1 is SGHVT and CDR2 is SQSDAQ in the germline V gene. Time point noted: week 11, during vaccination. Doses consisted of 300 ug of mutant IDH1 20-mer peptide each, paired with topical imiquimod. Those who donated had recent WHO grade 3 or 4 IDH1-mutant, ATRX-lost astrocytomas. The method was immunoSEQ multiplex PCR; TCRdb's version includes in-frame clones alone and lacks a portion of them. The sample yields just over 35,000 clones, over 70% seen once. Details on this clone: Its cognate antigen is unknown.

V usage is TRBV7-4 and J usage is TRBJ1-1; TRBD1 is a possible D gene (5 bases). This material consisted of peripheral blood mononuclear cells (PBMCs), taken from a glioma patient whose treatment included an IDH1 peptide vaccine. The clonotype originates from a woman aged 30 to 39 with glioma. Some clones in this sample may be carry-over from other donors' samples. The CDR3 here is CSVGGNTEAFF. CDR3 bases: TGTTCGGTCGGGGGGAACACTGAAGCTTTCTTT.